The clone carrying this TCR beta chain was seen more than once but under ten times. Its matching antigen is unknown. These data are taken from a study of beta chain features in type 1 diabetes. The overall study: Age, gender and cell yields were alike across patients and healthy donors. Findings and caveats of the study: Type 1 diabetes patients showed a moderate but significant shortening of TCRB CDR3s in all four CD4+ subsets.

Expressed TCRB transcripts were sequenced, since all the RNA that had been isolated was reverse transcribed. Libraries were prepared by immunoSEQ multiplex PCR; TCRdb keeps only in-frame clonotypes and omits some of them. Among around 250,000 clones, about 15% were seen once, and the ten largest hold just under 0.02%. Without exception, sorted populations had purity beyond 98%. The J segment lost 1 base and the V segment lost 3 bases, leaving 8 bases of the junction unmatched. This CDR3 contains 17 residues. Sequencing used naive CD4+ T cells from blood. This clonotype originated in a man aged 25 to 45 with type 1 diabetes. The rearrangement joins TRBV23-1 to TRBJ2-5, with TRBD1 matching over 10 bases. TRBV23-1 is annotated as an ORF whose role is uncertain. The DNA for the CDR3 is TGCGCCAGCAGTCACGACAGGGGGCTACCCTTCCAAGAGACCCAGTACTTC. Translation: CASSHDRGLPFQETQYF.